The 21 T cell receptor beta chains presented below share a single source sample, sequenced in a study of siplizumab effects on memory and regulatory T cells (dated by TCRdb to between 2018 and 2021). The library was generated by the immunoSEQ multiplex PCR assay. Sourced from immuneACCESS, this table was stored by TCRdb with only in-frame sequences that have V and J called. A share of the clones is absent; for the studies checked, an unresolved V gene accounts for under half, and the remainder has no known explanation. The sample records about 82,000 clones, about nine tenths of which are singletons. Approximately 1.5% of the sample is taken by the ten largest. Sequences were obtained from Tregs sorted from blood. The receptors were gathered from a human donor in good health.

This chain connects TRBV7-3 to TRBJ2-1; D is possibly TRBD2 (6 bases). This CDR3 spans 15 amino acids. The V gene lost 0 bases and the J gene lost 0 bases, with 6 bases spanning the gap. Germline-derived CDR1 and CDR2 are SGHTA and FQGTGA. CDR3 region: CASSLTGGSYNEQFF. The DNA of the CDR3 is TGTGCCAGCAGCTTAACGGGGGGCTCCTACAATGAGCAGTTCTTC.

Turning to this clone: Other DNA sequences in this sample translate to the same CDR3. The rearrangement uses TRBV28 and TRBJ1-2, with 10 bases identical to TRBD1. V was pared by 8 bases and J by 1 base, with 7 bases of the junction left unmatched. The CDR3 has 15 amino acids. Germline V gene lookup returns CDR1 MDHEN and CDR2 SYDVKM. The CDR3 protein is CASRDRGLLNYGYTF. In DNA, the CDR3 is TGTGCCAGCCGGGACAGGGGTCTCCTTAACTATGGCTACACCTTC.

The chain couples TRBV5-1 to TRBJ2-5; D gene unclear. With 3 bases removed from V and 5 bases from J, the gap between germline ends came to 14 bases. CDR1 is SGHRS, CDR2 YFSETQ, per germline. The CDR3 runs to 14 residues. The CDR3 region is CASSSSRTGETQYF. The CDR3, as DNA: TGCGCCAGCAGCTCAAGCCGTACCGGGGAGACCCAGTACTTC.

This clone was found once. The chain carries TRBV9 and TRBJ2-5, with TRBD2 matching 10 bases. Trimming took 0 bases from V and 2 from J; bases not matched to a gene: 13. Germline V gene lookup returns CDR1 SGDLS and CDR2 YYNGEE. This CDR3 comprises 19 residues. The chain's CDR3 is CASSVGRLAGEFGQETQYF. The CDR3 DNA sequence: TGTGCCAGCAGCGTAGGCCGGCTAGCGGGGGAATTTGGACAAGAGACCCAGTACTTC.

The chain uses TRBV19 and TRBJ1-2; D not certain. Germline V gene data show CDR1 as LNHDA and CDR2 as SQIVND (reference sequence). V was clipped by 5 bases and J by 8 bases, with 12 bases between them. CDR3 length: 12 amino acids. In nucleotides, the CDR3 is TGTGCCAGTAGTCTCGGGAGACGAGGCTACACCTTC. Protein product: CASSLGRRGYTF.

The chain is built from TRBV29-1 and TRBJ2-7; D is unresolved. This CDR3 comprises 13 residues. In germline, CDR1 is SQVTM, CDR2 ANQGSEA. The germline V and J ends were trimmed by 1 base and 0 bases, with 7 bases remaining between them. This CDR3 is CSVEVFSSYEQYF. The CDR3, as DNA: TGCAGCGTTGAAGTTTTTAGCTCCTACGAGCAGTACTTC.

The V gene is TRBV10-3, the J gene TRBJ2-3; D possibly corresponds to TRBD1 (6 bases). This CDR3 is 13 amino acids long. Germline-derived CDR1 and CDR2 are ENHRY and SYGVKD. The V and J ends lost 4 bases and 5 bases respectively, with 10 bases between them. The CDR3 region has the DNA TGTGCCATCAGTGTGGGGGCGGGAGATACGCAGTATTTT. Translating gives CAISVGAGDTQYF.

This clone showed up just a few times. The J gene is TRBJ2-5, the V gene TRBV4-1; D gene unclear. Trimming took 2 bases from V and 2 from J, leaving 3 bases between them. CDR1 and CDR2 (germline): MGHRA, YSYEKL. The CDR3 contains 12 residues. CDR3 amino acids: CASSQNQETQYF. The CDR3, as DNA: TGCGCCAGCAGCCAAAATCAAGAGACCCAGTACTTC.

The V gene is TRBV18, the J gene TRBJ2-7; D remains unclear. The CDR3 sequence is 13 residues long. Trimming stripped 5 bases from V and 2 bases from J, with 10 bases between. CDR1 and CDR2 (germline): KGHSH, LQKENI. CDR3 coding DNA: TGTGCCAGCTCAGAATACACGGCCTACGAGCAGTACTTC. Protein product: CASSEYTAYEQYF.

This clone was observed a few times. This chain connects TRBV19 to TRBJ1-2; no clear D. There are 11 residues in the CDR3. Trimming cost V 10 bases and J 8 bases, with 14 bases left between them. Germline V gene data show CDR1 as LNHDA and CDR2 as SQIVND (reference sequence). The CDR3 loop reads CATTWSGGYTF. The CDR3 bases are TGTGCCACCACCTGGTCGGGAGGCTACACCTTC.

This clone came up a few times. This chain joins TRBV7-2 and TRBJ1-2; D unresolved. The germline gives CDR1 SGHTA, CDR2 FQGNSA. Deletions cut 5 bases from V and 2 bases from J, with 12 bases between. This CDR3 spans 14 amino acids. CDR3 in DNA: TGTGCCAGCAGCCCTAGAGACGGGAACTATGGCTACACCTTC. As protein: CASSPRDGNYGYTF.

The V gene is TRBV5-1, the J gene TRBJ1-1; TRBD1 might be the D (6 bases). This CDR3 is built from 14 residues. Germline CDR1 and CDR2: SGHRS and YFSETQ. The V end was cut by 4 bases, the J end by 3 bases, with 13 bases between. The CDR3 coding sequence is TGCGCCAGCAGCCCCCAGGGGATGTACACTGAAGCTTTCTTT. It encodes CASSPQGMYTEAFF.

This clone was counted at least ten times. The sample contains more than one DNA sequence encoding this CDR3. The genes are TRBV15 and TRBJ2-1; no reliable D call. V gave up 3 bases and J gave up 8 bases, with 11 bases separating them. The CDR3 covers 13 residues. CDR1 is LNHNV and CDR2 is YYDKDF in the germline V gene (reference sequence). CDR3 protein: CATSRPGFDEQFF. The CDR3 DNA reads TGTGCCACCAGCAGGCCCGGGTTCGATGAGCAGTTCTTC. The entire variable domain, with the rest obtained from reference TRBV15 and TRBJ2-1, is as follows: DAMVIQNPRYQVTQFGKPVTLSCSQTLNHNVMYWYQQKSSQAPKLLFHYYDKDFNNEADTPDNFQSRRPNTSFCFLDIRSPGLGDTAMYLCATSRPGFDEQFFGPGTRLTVL.

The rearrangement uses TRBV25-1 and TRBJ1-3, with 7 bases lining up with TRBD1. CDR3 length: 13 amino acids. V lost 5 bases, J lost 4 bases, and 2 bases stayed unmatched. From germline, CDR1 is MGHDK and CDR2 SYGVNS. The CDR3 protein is CASSQQGGNTIYF. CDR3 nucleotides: TGTGCCAGCAGTCAACAGGGGGGAAACACCATATATTTT.

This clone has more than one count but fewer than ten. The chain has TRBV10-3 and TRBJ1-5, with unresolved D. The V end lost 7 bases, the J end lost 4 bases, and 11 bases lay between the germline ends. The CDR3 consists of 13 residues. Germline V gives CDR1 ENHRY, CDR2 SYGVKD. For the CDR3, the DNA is TGTGCCATCACCGGGGATCCTAATCAGCCCCAGCATTTT. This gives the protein CAITGDPNQPQHF.

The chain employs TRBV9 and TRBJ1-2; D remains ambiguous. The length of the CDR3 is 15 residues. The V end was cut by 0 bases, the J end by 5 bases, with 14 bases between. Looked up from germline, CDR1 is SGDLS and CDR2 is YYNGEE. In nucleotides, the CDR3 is TGTGCCAGCAGCGTAGGTAGAGAGGGAACTTATGGCTACACCTTC. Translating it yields CASSVGREGTYGYTF.

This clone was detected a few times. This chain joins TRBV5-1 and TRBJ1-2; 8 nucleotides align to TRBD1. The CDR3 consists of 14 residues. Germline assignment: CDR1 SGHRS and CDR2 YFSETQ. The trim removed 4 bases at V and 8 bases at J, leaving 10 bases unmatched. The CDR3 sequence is CASSPGQGSSGYTF. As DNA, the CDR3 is TGCGCCAGCAGCCCAGGACAGGGTTCGAGCGGCTACACCTTC.

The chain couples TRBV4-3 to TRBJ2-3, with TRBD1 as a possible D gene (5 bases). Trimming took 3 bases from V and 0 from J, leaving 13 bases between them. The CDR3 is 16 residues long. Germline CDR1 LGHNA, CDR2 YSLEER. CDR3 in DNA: TGCGCCAGCAGCCAGGAGAACAGGCCTAGCACAGATACGCAGTATTTT. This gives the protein CASSQENRPSTDTQYF.

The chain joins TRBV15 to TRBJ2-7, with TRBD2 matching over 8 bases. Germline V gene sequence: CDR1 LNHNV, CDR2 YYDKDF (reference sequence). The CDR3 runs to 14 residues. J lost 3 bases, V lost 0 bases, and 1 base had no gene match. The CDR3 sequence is CATSRDSGDYEQYF. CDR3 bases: TGTGCCACCAGCAGAGATAGCGGGGACTACGAGCAGTACTTC.

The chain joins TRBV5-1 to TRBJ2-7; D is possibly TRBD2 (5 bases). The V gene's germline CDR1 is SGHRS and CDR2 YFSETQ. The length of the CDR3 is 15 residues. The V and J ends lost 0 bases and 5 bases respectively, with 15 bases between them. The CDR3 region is CASSLGGRTGNEQYF. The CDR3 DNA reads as TGCGCCAGCAGCTTGGGTGGGCGGACTGGCAACGAGCAGTACTTC. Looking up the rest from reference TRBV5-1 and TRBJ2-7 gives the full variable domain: KAGVTQTPRYLIKTRGQQVTLSCSPISGHRSVSWYQQTPGQGLQFLFEYFSETQRNKGNFPGRFSGRQFSNSRSEMNVSTLELGDSALYLCASSLGGRTGNEQYFGPGTRLTVT.

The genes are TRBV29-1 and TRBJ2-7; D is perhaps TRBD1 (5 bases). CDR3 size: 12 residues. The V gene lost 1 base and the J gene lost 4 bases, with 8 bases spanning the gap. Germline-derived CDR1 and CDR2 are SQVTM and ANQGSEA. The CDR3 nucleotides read TGCAGCGTTGAAGGTGACAGTTACGAGCAGTACTTC. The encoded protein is CSVEGDSYEQYF.